This T cell receptor beta chain was observed in a study of blood T cell repertoires in COVID-19. Study information: Whether acute or convalescent, the COVID-19 samples came from the United States, Italy and Spain. T cells, B-cell-depleted T cells, or PBMCs supplied cDNA or gDNA.

CDR1 is PRHDT and CDR2 is FYEKMQ in the germline V gene (reference sequence). V lost 1 base, J lost 2 bases, and 12 bases lay in between. This CDR3 is 16 amino acids long. In the authors' methods: Nucleated cell number was recorded as an estimate derived from reference gene primer amplification. Sequenced by immunoSEQ multiplex PCR; TCRdb stores in-frame clones only, minus some. V, J and clone size are taken as reported in that table, and D and trimming were inferred from the DNA itself. The repertoire holds about 140,000 clones, with 75% to 90% as singletons. The origin of this receptor is a man in his 70s who had recovered from COVID-19. The source material was peripheral blood. The gene calls are TRBV13 and TRBJ2-1; perhaps TRBD1 as D (5 bases). The CDR3 reads CASSLAGQKTYNEQFF. In DNA form, the CDR3 reads TGTGCCAGCAGCTTAGCTGGACAAAAAACCTACAATGAGCAGTTCTTC.